This TCR beta chain came from a study of cytomegalovirus exposure and HLA in healthy donors. Findings and limits, study-wide: Cytomegalovirus-associated status was assigned to about 150 TCR beta chains. CMV serostatus was the sole immune exposure information available. V- and J-gene trimming in TCR beta was tied to a missense DCLRE1C variant by an analysis performed later.

With respect to this clone: Its antigen is still unknown.

PCR used 60 Vbeta primers and 13 Jbeta primers. As handled by the study authors: Around 11 million shared chains were among the 65 million to 85 million unique TCR beta chains that a later analysis counted. Some clones are missing from TCRdb's copy, which holds only in-frame ones; the method was immunoSEQ multiplex PCR. The V and J calls and clone size were taken over from that table, and D and trimming were inferred from the DNA. The sample includes 190,000 or so clones, less than 90% of them seen just once. V gave up 2 bases and J gave up 5 bases, with 15 bases separating them. The germline gives CDR1 SGHTA, CDR2 FQGTGA. The length of the CDR3 is 15 residues.

Sequenced input: PBMCs. This receptor was obtained from a man aged 45-60 years in good health and CMV-seronegative. The chain has TRBV7-3 and TRBJ1-1, with D perhaps TRBD1 (6 bases). This CDR3 is CASSLLGRGRTEAFF. The CDR3 DNA sequence: TGTGCCAGCAGCTTATTGGGCAGGGGAAGGACTGAAGCTTTCTTT.